These T cell receptor beta chains were read from a single sample in a study of PD-1 blockade in mismatch repair-deficient tumors. The data were produced by immunoSEQ multiplex PCR, yet TCRdb's version contains in-frame clones alone and is incomplete. Of around 38,000 clones listed, roughly 83% are singletons. The specimen was peripheral blood, collected 4 weeks after starting pembrolizumab. These receptors were taken from an adult with mismatch repair-deficient cancer. Each CDR3 is given with its conserved first and last residue. A D gene is named only where the DNA matches it firmly. Size values are once, few and many counts, or a class for expanded clones, and some rows have none.

cdr3_aa cdr3_nt v_call d_call j_call clone_size
CASSLRPYRENTEAFF TGCGCCAGCAGCCTCAGACCCTACAGGGAGAACACTGAAGCTTTCTTT TRBV5-1 - TRBJ1-1 -
CASSPTGTGVFYEQYF TGTGCCAGCAGTCCAACCGGGACAGGGGTTTTCTACGAGCAGTACTTC TRBV28 TRBD1 TRBJ2-7 -
CAGGSLSSYGYTF TGTGCCGGGGGCAGTCTGTCGTCCTATGGCTACACCTTC TRBV28 - TRBJ1-2 -
CASSLSGGYTF TGTGCCAGCAGTTTATCCGGTGGCTACACCTTC TRBV28 - TRBJ1-2 -
CAISLGLANSYEQYF TGTGCCATCAGTTTGGGACTAGCGAACAGCTACGAGCAGTACTTC TRBV10-3 TRBD2 TRBJ2-7 -
CASSYRGDTEAFF TGTGCCAGCAGTTACCGAGGGGACACTGAAGCTTTCTTT TRBV6-5 - TRBJ1-1 -
CASSTGDDVYEQYF TGTGCCAGCTCGACAGGGGACGACGTCTACGAGCAGTACTTC TRBV19 TRBD1 TRBJ2-7 -
CAWNRGASGELFF TGTGCCTGGAATCGGGGGGCGAGCGGGGAGCTGTTTTTT TRBV30 - TRBJ2-2 -
CASGGGGEETQYF TGTGCCAGCGGGGGGGGAGGGGAAGAGACCCAGTACTTC TRBV6-6 TRBD2 TRBJ2-5 -
CASSSRAVQGASGNTIYF TGTGCCAGCAGCTCCCGGGCGGTACAGGGGGCCTCTGGAAACACCATATATTTT TRBV5-4 TRBD1 TRBJ1-3 -
CASNPGLAGQETQYF TGTGCCAGCAACCCGGGACTAGCGGGTCAAGAGACCCAGTACTTC TRBV6-5 TRBD2 TRBJ2-5 -
CASERAGDYTDTQYF TGTGCCAGCGAGCGGGCGGGGGACTACACAGATACGCAGTATTTT TRBV7-9 TRBD2 TRBJ2-3 -
CASSQYGTPRPNEQFF TGTGCCAGCAGCCAATATGGGACACCCCGGCCCAATGAGCAGTTCTTC TRBV16 - TRBJ2-1 once
CASSLLGLATGNEQFF TGTGCCAGCAGTTTATTGGGACTAGCGACGGGTAATGAGCAGTTCTTC TRBV27 TRBD2 TRBJ2-1 -
CASSLGGSSEQFF TGTGCCAGCAGTTTGGGCGGGAGCAGCGAGCAGTTCTTC TRBV27 TRBD2 TRBJ2-1 -
CASSAGLAGDTGELFF TGTGCCAGTAGTGCGGGACTAGCGGGAGACACCGGGGAGCTGTTTTTT TRBV19 TRBD2 TRBJ2-2 -
CASSLRPGQGRDEQFF TGCGCCAGCAGCCTTAGACCGGGACAGGGGAGGGATGAGCAGTTCTTC TRBV4-1 TRBD1 TRBJ2-1 -
CASSQVPSGSETQYF TGCGCCAGCAGCCAAGTCCCTAGCGGGAGTGAGACCCAGTACTTC TRBV4-3 TRBD2 TRBJ2-5 -
CASTTIPQETQYF TGTGCCAGCACTACTATACCTCAAGAGACCCAGTACTTC TRBV6-5 - TRBJ2-5 -
CAWCAGGQYQETQYF TGTGCCTGGTGTGCGGGGGGGCAGTACCAAGAGACCCAGTACTTC TRBV30 TRBD2 TRBJ2-5 -
CASRTYEQYF TGTGCCAGCAGGACTTACGAGCAGTACTTC TRBV27 - TRBJ2-7 -
CASSPPTGGSEQYF TGTGCCAGCAGCCCTCCTACGGGAGGGTCCGAGCAGTACTTC TRBV13 TRBD2 TRBJ2-7 -
CASSESVRLAGGPTDTQYF TGTGCCAGCAGTGAATCGGTGCGACTAGCGGGAGGACCCACAGATACGCAGTATTTT TRBV2 TRBD2 TRBJ2-3 -
CASSLTSASGELFF TGTGCCAGCAGCTTAACTAGCGCGTCCGGGGAGCTGTTTTTT TRBV7-3 - TRBJ2-2 -
CASSRDRFNEQFF TGTGCCAGCAGCAGGGACAGGTTTAATGAGCAGTTCTTC TRBV5-4 TRBD1 TRBJ2-1 -
CASRPGTGGEGYTF TGTGCCAGCAGACCCGGGACAGGGGGCGAAGGCTACACCTTC TRBV7-2 TRBD1 TRBJ1-2 few